This T cell receptor beta chain was sequenced in a study of T cell responses to AZD1222 COVID-19 vaccine. Findings of the study overall: Nearly half of the spike-specific TCRs reportedly recognize variant regions that carry no mutations. CD4 TCRs covered the whole spike, strongest at regions 160-218 and 743-854. The donor group comprised mostly white British people and more females; the analysis possibly underestimated clonal diversity.

Of note for this clone: The antigen remains unidentified.

Sequencing was performed with immunoSEQ multiplex PCR; in TCRdb, only in-frame clones are kept and a portion is missing. Here the sample spans 65,000 to 95,000 clones, under 95% being singletons. Trimming left V 0 bases short and J 4 bases short, with 5 bases between. This CDR3 has 13 amino acids. The V gene's germline CDR1 is SGHVS and CDR2 FQNEAQ. The sample consisted of peripheral blood, taken on day 0 of MenACWY control vaccination. V gene TRBV7-8 combines with J gene TRBJ2-3; D might be TRBD1 or TRBD2, each matching 5 bases. This TCR was sampled from an adult in good health. This CDR3 reads CASSLAGADTQYF. In DNA, the CDR3 is TGTGCCAGCAGCTTAGCGGGGGCAGATACGCAGTATTTT.